The present entry profiles one T cell receptor beta chain with its context. Its antigen remains unknown. The sample comes from a study of T cell responses to AZD1222 COVID-19 vaccine. Method: immunoSEQ multiplex PCR; TCRdb's copy keeps in-frame clones and lacks some. The data hold 170,000 or so clones, with 90% to 95% observed a single time. Findings of the study overall: CD4 TCRs covered the whole spike, strongest at regions 160-218 and 743-854.

V gave up 8 bases and J gave up 3 bases; unmatched junction bases: 5. The length of the CDR3 is 13 residues. The germline V gene has CDR1 ENHRY and CDR2 SYGVKD. The clonotype originates from an adult who received the MenACWY meningococcal vaccine as a control. Here the sequenced sample was peripheral blood, taken 28 days after the second dose of the MenACWY control vaccine. The rearrangement uses TRBV10-3 and TRBJ1-2, with TRBD1 identical over 8 bases. CDR3: CAIAKDRDYGYTF. CDR3 nucleotide sequence: TGTGCCATCGCTAAGGACAGGGACTATGGCTACACCTTC.